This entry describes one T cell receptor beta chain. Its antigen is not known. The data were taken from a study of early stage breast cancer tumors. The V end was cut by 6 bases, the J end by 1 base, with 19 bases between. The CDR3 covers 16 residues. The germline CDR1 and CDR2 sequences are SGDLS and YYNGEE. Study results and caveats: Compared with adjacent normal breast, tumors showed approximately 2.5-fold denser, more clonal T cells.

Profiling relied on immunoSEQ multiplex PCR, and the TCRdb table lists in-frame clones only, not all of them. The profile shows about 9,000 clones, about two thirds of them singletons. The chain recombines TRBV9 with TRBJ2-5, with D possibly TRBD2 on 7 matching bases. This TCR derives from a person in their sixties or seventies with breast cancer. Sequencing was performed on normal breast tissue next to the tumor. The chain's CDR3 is CASTPSPAGAQETQYF. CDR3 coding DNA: TGTGCCAGCACCCCCTCTCCCGCGGGGGCCCAAGAGACCCAGTACTTC.